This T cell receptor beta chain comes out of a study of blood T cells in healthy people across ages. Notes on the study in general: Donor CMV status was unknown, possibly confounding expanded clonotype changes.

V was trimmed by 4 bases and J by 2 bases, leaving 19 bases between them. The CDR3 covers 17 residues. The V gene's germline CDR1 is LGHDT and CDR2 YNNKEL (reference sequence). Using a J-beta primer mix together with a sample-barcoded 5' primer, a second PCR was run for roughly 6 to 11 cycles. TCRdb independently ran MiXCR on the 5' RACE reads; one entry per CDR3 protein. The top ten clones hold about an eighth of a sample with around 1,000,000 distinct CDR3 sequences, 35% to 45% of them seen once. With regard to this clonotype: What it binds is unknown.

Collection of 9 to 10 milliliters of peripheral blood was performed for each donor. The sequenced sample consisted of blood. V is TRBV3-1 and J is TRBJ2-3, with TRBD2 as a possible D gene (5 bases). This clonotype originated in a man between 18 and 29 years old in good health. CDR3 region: CASSLDRTGIYTDTQYF. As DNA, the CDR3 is TGTGCCAGCAGCCTTGATCGGACGGGGATTTACACAGATACGCAGTATTTT.